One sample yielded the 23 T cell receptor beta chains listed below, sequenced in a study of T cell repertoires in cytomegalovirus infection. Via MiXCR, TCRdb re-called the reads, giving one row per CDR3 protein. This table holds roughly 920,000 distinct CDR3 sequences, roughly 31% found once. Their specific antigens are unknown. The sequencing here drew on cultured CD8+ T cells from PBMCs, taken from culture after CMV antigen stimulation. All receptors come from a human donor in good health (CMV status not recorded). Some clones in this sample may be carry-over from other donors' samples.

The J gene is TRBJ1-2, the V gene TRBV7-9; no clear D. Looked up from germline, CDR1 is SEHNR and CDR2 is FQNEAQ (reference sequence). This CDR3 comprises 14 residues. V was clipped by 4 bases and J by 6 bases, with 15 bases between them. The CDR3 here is CASSSYILTNGYTF. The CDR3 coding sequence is TGTGCCAGCAGCTCCTATATCCTAACAAATGGCTACACCTTC.

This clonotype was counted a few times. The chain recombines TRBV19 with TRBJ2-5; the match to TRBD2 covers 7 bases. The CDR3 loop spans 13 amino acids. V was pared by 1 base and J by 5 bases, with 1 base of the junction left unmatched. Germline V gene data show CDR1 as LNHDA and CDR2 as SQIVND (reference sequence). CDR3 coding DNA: TGTGCCAGTAGTATAGCGGGGGGTGAGACCCAGTACTTC. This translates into CASSIAGGETQYF.

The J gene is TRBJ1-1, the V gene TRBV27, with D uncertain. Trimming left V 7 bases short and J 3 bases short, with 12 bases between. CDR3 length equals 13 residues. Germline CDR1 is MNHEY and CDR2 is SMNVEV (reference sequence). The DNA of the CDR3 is TGTGCCAGCAAGGGCAGCGTGGACACTGAAGCTTTCTTT. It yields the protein CASKGSVDTEAFF.

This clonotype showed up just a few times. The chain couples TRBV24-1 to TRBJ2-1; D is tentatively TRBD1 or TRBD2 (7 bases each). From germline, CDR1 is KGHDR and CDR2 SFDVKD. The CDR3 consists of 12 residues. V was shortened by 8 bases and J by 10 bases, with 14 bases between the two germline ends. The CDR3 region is CATIDREGEQFF. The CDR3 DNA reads TGTGCCACCATCGACAGGGAGGGGGAGCAGTTCTTC.

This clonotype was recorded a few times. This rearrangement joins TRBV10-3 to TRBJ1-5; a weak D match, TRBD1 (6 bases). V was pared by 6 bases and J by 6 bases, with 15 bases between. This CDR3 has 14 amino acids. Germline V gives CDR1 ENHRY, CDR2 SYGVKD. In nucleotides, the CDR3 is TGTGCCATCAGAGGGGGGGGGCTAGGTCAGCCCCAGCATTTT. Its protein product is CAIRGGGLGQPQHF.

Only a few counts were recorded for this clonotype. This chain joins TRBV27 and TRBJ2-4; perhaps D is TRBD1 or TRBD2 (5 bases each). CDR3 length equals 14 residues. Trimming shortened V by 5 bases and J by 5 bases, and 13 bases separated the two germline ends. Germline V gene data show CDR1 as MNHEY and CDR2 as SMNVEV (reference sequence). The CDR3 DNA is TGTGCCAGCAGTCCCACGGGGCTGGAAAACATTCAGTACTTC. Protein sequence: CASSPTGLENIQYF.

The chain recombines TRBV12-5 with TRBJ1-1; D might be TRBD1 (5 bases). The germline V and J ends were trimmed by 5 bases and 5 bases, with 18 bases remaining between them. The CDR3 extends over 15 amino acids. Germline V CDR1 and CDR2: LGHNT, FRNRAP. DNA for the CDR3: TGTGCTAGTGGTCTTTCTTCCGGGGCATCGACTGAAGCTTTCTTT. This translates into CASGLSSGASTEAFF.

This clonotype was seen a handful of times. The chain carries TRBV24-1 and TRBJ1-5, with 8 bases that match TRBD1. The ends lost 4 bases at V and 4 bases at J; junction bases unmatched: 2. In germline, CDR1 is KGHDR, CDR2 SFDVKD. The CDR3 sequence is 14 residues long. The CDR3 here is CATSDRQGNQPQHF. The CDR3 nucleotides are TGTGCCACCAGTGACAGACAGGGGAATCAGCCCCAGCATTTT.

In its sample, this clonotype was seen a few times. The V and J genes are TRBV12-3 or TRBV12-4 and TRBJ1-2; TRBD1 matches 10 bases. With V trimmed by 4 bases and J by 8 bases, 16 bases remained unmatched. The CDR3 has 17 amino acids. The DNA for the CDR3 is TGTGCCAGCAGTTCCTCTCCAGGGGACAGGGGAGAGGGAGGCTACACCTTC. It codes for CASSSSPGDRGEGGYTF.

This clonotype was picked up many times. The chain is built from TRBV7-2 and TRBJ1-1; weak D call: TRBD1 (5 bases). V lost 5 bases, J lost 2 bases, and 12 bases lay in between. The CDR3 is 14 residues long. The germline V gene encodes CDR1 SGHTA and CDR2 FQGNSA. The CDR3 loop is CASSQNGANTEAFF. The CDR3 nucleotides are TGTGCCAGCAGCCAGAACGGGGCAAACACTGAAGCTTTCTTT.

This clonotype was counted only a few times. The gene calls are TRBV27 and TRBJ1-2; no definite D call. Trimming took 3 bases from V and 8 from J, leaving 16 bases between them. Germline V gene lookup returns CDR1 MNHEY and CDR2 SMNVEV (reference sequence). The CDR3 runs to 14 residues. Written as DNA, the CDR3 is TGTGCCAGCAGTTTCCCTGGCCGGGGTGGAGGCTACACCTTC. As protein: CASSFPGRGGGYTF.

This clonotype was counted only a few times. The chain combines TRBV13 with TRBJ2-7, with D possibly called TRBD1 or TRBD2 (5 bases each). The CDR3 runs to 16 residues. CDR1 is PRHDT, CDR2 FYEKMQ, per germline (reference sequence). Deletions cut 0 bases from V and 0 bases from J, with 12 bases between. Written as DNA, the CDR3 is TGTGCCAGCAGCTTAGGTCGGGACGGCAGCTCCTACGAGCAGTACTTC. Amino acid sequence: CASSLGRDGSSYEQYF.

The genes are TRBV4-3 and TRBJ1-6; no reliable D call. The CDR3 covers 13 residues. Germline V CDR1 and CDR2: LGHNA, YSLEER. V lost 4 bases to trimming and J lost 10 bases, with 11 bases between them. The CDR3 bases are TGCGCCAGCAGCCCCGGCTTCGGGTCACCCCTCCACTTT. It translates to CASSPGFGSPLHF.

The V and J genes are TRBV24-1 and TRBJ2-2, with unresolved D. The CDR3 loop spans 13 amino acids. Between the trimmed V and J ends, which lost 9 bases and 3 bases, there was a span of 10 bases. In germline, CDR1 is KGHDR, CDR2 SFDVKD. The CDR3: CATAVVYTGELFF. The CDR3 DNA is TGTGCCACCGCAGTGGTGTACACCGGGGAGCTGTTTTTT.

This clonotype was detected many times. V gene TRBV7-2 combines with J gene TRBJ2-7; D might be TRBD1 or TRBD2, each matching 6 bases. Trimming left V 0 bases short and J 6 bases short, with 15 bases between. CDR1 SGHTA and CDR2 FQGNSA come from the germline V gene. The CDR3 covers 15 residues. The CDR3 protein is CASSLAGGGGGEQYV. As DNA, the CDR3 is TGTGCCAGCAGCTTAGCGGGGGGTGGAGGGGGCGAGCAGTACGTC.

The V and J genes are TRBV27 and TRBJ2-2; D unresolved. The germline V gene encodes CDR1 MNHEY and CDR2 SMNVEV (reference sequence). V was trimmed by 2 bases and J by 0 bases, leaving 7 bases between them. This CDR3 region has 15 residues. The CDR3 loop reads CASSLAWSNTGELFF. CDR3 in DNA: TGTGCCAGCAGTTTAGCCTGGTCGAACACCGGGGAGCTGTTTTTT.

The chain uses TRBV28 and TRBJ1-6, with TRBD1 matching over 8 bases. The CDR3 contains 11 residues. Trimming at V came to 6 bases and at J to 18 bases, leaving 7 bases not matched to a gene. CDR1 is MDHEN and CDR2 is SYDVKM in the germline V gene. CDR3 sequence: CASSLGQDPHF. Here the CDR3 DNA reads TGTGCCAGCAGCTTGGGACAGGACCCCCACTTT.

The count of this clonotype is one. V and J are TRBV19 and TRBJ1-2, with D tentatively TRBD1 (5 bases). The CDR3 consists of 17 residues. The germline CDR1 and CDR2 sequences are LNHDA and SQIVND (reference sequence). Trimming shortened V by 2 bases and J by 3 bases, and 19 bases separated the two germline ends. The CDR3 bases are TGTGCCAGTAGTATAAAAGATAATTGGGACTTCGACTATGGCTACACCTTC. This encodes CASSIKDNWDFDYGYTF.

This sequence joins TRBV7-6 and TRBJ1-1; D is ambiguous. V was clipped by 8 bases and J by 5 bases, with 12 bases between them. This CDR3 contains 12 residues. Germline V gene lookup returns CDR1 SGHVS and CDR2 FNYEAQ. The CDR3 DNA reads TGTGCCAGCTGTCTGGCGGGAACTGAAGCTTTCTTT. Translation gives CASCLAGTEAFF. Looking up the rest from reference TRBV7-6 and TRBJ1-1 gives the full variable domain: GAGVSQSPRYKVTKRGQDVALRCDPISGHVSLYWYRQALGQGPEFLTYFNYEAQQDKSGLPNDRFSAERPEGSISTLTIQRTEQRDSAMYRCASCLAGTEAFFGQGTRLTVV.

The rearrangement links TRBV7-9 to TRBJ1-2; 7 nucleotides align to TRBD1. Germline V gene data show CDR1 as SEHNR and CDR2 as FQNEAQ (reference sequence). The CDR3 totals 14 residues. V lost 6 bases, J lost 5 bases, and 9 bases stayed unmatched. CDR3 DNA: TGTGCCAGCAGAGCGGGGGACAGTGGATATGGCTACACCTTC. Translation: CASRAGDSGYGYTF.

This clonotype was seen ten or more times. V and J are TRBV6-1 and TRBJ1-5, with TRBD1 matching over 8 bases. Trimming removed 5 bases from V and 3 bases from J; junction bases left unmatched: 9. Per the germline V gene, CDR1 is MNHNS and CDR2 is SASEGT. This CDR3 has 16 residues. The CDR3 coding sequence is TGTGCCAGCAGTCAGAGGAACAGGGGGTCCAATCAGCCCCAGCATTTT. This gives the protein CASSQRNRGSNQPQHF.

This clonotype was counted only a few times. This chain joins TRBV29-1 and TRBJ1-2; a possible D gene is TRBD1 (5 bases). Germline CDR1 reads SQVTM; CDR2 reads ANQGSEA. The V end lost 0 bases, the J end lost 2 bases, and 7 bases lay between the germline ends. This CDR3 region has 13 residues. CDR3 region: CSVEEGDNYGYTF. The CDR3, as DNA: TGCAGCGTTGAAGAGGGGGACAACTATGGCTACACCTTC.

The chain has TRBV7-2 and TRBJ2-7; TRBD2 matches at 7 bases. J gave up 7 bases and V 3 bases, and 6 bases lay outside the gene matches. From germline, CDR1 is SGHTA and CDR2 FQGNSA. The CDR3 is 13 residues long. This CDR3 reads CASSLGGGGEQYF. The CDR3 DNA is TGTGCCAGCAGCTTGGGCGGGGGTGGGGAGCAGTACTTC.